The clone carrying this T cell receptor (beta chain) is labeled medium-sized. Its antigen is not identified. Lacking the conserved final phenylalanine or tryptophan, this CDR3 likely reflects a read error. Four subsets defined by PD-1 and/or TIGIT were sorted from live CD3+CD8+TCRalphabeta+ cells. These data originate in a study of circulating CD8 cells and anti-PD-1 response in melanoma. Overall study findings and caveats: Tumor reactivity was tested by peptide assays on expanded sorted subsets. Patients included both untreated and previously treated individuals.

Using roughly 15 ng of total RNA, TCR libraries were made with the QIAseq Immune Repertoire TCR panel. TCRdb reanalysed the reads using MiXCR and keeps one entry per CDR3 protein. This sample has 950 to 1,500 distinct CDR3 sequences, with around 6.7% found just once. Losses at the gene ends were 11 bases for V and 2 bases for J; bases not matched to a gene: 5. CDR1 is SNHLY, CDR2 FYNNEI, per germline. This CDR3 region has 12 residues. This sequence was found in a human donor with melanoma. The rearrangement joins TRBV2 to TRBJ1-1, with TRBD1 identical over 7 bases. The source material was CD8+ T cells from PBMCs, sampled at baseline or after one month of anti-PD-1 therapy (not recorded which). Written as DNA, the CDR3 is TGTGCCTTCCGGGACAGTAACACTGAAGCTTTCTCT. Its translation is CAFRDSNTEAFS.